This T cell receptor (beta chain) came from a study of blood T cell repertoires in COVID-19. Study-level information: Spain, Italy and the United States supplied samples that represented acute and convalescent COVID-19. Sources were T cells, B-cell-depleted T cells, or PBMCs; the material itself was cDNA or gDNA.

The germline V gene encodes CDR1 SQVTM and CDR2 ANQGSEA. The CDR3 sequence is 16 residues long. The trim removed 5 bases at V and 1 base at J, leaving 9 bases unmatched. Under the authors' procedure: Cell counts per sample came from amplifying reference gene primers. Generated by immunoSEQ multiplex PCR, the TCRdb table keeps only in-frame clones and is missing some. V and J calls and clone size come straight from that table; D and trimming were deduced from the DNA. The data contain about 120,000 clones, 80% of them singletons. V usage is TRBV29-1 and J usage is TRBJ2-1, with 9 nucleotides matching TRBD2. The receptor's source is a man in his fifties or sixties with active or convalescent COVID-19. Material: peripheral blood. CDR3 nucleotide sequence: TGCAGCGTTCTCCCCTATAGCGGGAGTTCCTACAATGAGCAGTTCTTC. It codes for CSVLPYSGSSYNEQFF.